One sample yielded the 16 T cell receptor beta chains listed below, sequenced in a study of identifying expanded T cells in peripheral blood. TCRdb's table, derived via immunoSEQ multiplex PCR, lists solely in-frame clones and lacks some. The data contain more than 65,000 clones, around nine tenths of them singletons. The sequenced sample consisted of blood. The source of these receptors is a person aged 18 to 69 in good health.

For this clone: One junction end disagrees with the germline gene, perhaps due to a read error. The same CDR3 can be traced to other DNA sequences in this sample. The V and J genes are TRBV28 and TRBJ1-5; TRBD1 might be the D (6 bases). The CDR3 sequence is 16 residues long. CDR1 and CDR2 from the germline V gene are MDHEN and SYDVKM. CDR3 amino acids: CASSLGGGWGNQPQHF. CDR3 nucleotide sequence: TGCGCCAGCAGTTTAGGTGGGGGCTGGGGCAATCAGCCCCAGCATTTT.

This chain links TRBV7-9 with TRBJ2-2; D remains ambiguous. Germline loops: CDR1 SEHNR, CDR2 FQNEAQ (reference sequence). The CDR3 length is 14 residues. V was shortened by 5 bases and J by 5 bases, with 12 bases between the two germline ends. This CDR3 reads CASSPPSTTGELFF. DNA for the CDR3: TGTGCCAGCAGCCCCCCGAGTACAACCGGGGAGCTGTTTTTT. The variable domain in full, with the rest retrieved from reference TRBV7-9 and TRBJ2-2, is DTGVSQNPRHKITKRGQNVTFRCDPISEHNRLYWYRQTLGQGPEFLTYFQNEAQLEKSRLLSDRFSAERPKGSFSTLEIQRTEQGDSAMYLCASSPPSTTGELFFGEGSRLTVL.

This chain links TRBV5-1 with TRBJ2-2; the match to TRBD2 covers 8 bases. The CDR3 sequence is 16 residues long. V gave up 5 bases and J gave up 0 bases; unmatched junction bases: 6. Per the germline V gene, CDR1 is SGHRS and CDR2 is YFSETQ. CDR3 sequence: CASRLGAGANTGELFF. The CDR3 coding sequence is TGCGCCAGCAGACTTGGAGCGGGGGCGAACACCGGGGAGCTGTTTTTT.

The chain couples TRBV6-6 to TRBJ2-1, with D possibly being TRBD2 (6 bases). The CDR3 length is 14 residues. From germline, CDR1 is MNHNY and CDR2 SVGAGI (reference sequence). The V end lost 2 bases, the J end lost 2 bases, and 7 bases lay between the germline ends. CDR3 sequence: CASSYASAYNEQFF. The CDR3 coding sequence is TGTGCCAGCAGTTACGCTAGCGCCTACAATGAGCAGTTCTTC.

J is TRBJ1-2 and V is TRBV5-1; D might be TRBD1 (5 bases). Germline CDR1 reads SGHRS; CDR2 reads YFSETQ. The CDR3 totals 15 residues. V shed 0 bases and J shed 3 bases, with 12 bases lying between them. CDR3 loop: CASSLELTVDYGYTF. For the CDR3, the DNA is TGCGCCAGCAGCTTGGAATTGACAGTCGACTATGGCTACACCTTC.

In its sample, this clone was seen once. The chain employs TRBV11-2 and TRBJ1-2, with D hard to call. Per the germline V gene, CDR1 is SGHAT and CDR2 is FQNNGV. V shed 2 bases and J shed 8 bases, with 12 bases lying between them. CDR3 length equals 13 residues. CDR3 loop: CASSLKEGAGYTF. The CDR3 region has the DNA TGTGCCAGCAGCTTAAAGGAGGGCGCCGGCTACACCTTC.

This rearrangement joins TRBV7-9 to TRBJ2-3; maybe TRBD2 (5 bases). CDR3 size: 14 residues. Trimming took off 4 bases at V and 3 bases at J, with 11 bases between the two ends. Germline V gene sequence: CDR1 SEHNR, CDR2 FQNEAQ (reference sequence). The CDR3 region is CASSSLDLTDTQYF. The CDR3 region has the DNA TGTGCCAGCAGCTCACTAGATCTTACAGATACGCAGTATTTT.

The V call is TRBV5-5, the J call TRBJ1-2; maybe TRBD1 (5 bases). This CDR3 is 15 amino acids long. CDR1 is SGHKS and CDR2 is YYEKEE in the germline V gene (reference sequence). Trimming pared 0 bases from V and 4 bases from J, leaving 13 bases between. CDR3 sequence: CASSLAGPGTYGYTF. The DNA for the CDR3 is TGTGCCAGCAGCTTGGCAGGCCCCGGGACCTATGGCTACACCTTC.

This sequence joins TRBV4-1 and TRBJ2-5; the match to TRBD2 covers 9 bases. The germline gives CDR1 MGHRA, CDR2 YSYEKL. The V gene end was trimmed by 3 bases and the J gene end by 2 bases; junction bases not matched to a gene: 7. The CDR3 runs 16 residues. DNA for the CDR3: TGCGCCAGCAGCCATCCACCGACTAGCGGACAAGAGACCCAGTACTTC. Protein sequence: CASSHPPTSGQETQYF.

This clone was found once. CDR3: CASSYGVFYEQYF. CDR3 coding DNA: TGTGCCAGCAGCTACGGCGTTTTTTACGAGCAGTACTTC. The chain recombines TRBV7-2 with TRBJ2-7; D remains ambiguous. Germline V CDR1 and CDR2: SGHTA, FQGNSA. Trimming took off 4 bases at V and 4 bases at J, with 11 bases between the two ends. This CDR3 region has 13 residues.

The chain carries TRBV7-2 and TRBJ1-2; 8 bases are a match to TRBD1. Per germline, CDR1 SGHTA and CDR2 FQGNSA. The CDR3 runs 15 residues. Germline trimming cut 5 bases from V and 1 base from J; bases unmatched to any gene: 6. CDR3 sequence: CASSPRTGSNYGYTF. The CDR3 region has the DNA TGTGCCAGCAGCCCCCGGACAGGGAGTAACTATGGCTACACCTTC.

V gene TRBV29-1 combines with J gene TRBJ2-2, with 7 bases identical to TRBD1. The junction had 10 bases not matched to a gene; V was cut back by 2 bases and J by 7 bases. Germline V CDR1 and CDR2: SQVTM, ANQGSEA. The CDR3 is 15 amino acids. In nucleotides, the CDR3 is TGCAGCGTTGAAAGACAGGGTTCTCTTGGCGGGGAGCTGTTTTTT. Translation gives CSVERQGSLGGELFF.

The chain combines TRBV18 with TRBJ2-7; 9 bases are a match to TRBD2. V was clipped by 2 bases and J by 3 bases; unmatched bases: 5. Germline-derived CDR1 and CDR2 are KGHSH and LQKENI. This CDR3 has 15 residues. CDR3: CASSPNSGSIYEQYF. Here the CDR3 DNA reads TGTGCCAGCTCACCAAATAGCGGGAGTATCTACGAGCAGTACTTC.

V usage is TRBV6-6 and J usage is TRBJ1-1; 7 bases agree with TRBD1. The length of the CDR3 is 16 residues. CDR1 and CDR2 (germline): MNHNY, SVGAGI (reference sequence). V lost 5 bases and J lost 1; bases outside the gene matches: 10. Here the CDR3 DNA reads TGTGCCAGCAGTCCTACACAGGGGAAGGGGAACACTGAAGCTTTCTTT. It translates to CASSPTQGKGNTEAFF.

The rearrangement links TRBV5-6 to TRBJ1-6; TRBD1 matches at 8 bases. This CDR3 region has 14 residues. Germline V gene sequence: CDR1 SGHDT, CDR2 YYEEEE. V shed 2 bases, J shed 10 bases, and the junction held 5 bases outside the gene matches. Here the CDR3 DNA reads TGTGCCAGCAGCTTTGACAGGGGAGGATCACCCCTCCACTTT. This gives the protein CASSFDRGGSPLHF.

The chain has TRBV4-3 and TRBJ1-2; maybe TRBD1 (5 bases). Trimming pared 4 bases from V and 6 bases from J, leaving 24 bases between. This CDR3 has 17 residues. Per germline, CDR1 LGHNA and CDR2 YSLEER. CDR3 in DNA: TGCGCCAGCAGCCCCCTTTTTCCGGGCCAGGGCGGGGATGGCTACACCTTC. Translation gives CASSPLFPGQGGDGYTF.